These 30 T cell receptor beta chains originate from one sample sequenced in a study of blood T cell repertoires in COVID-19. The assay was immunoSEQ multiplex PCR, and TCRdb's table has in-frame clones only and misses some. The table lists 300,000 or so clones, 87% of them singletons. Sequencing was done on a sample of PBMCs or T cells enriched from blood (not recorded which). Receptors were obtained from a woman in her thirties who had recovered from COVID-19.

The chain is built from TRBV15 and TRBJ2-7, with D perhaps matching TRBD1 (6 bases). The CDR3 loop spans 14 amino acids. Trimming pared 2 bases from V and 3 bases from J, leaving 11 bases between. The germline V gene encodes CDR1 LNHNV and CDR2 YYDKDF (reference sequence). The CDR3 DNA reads TGTGCCACCAGCAGACCGGGACAAGACTACGAGCAGTACTTC. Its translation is CATSRPGQDYEQYF.

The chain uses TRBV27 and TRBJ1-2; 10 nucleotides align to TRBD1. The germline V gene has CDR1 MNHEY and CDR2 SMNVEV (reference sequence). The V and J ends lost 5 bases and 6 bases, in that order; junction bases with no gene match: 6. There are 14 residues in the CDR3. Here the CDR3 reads CASSRRQGANGYTF. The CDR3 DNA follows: TGTGCCAGCAGTCGCAGACAGGGGGCGAATGGCTACACCTTC.

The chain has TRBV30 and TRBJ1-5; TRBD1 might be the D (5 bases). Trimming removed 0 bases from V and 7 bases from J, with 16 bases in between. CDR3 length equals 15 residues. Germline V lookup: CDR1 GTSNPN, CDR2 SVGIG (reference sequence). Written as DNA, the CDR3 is TGTGCCTGGAGTGTACCGGGGGTCCCAAGGCAGCCCCAGCATTTT. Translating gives CAWSVPGVPRQPQHF.

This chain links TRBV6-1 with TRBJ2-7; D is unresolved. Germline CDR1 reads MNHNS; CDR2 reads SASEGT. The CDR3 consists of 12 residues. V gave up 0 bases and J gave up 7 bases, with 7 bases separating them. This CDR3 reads CASSEAMREQYF. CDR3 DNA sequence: TGTGCCAGCAGTGAAGCGATGCGGGAGCAGTACTTC.

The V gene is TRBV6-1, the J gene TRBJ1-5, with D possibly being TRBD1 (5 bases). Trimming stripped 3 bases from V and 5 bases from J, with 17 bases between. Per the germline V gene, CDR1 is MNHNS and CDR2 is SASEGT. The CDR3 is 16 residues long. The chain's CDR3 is CASSDRGGAQHQPQHF. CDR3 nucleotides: TGTGCCAGCAGTGATAGGGGTGGGGCCCAGCATCAGCCCCAGCATTTT.

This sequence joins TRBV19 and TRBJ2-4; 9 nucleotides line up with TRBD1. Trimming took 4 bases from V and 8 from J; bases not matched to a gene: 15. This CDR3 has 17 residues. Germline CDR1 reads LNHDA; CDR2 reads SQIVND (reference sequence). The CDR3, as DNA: TGTGCCAGTAGTACTAAACCCTTCGGGACAGGGAGGGACATTCAGTACTTC. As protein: CASSTKPFGTGRDIQYF.

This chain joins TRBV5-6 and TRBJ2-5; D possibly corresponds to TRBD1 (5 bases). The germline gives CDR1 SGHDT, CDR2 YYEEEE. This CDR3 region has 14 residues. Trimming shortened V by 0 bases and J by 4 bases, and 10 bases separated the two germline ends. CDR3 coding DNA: TGTGCCAGCAGCTTGGCACACAGGATAGAGACCCAGTACTTC. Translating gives CASSLAHRIETQYF.

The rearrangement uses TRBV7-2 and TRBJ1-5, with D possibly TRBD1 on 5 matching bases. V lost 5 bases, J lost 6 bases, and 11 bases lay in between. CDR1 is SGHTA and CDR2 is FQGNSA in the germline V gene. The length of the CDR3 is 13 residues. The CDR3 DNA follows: TGTGCCAGCAGCGGGGGGTATCCTCAGCCCCAGCATTTT. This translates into CASSGGYPQPQHF.

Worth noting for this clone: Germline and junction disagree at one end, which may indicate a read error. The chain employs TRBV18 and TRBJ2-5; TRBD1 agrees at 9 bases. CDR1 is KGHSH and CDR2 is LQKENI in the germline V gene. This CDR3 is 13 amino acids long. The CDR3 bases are TGTGCCAGCTCAGTTACGGCCCGGGACAGGGAGCACTTC. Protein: CASSVTARDREHF.

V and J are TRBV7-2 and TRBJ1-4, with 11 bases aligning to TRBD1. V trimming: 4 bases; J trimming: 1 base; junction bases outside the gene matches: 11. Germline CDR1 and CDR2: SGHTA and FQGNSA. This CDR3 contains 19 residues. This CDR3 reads CASSYRGQGAWGTNEKLFF. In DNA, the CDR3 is TGTGCCAGCAGCTACCGAGGACAGGGGGCTTGGGGAACTAATGAAAAACTGTTTTTT. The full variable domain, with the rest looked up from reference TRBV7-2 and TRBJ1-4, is GAGVSQSPSNKVTEKGKDVELRCDPISGHTALYWYRQSLGQGLEFLIYFQGNSAPDKSGLPSDRFSAERTGGSVSTLTIQRTQQEDSAVYLCASSYRGQGAWGTNEKLFFGSGTQLSVL.

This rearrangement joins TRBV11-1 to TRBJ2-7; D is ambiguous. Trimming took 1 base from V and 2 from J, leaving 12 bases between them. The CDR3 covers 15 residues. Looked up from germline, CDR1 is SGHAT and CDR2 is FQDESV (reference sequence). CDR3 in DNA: TGTGCCAGCAGCTTAGTTGGCAGTCCAACCTACGAGCAGTACTTC. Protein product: CASSLVGSPTYEQYF.

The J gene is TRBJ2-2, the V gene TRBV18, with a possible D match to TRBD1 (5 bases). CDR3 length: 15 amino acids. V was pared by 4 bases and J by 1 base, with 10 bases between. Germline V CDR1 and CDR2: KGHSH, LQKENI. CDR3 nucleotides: TGTGCCAGCTCACTTCCCAGGGTGAACACCGGGGAGCTGTTTTTT. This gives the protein CASSLPRVNTGELFF. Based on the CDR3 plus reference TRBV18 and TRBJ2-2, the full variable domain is NAGVMQNPRHLVRRRGQEARLRCSPMKGHSHVYWYRQLPEEGLKFMVYLQKENIIDESGMPKERFSAEFPKEGPSILRIQQVVRGDSAAYFCASSLPRVNTGELFFGEGSRLTVL.

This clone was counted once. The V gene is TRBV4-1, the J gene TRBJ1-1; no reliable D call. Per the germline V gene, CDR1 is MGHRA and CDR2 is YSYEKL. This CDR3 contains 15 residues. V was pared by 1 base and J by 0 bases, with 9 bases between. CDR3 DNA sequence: TGCGCCAGCAGCCAAGGCCCGGGGATGAACACTGAAGCTTTCTTT. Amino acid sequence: CASSQGPGMNTEAFF.

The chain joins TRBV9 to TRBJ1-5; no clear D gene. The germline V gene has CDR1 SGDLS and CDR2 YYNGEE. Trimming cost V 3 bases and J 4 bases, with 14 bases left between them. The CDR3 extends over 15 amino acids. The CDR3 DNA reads TGTGCCAGCAGCGCCCATGATCGAACTAATCAGCCCCAGCATTTT. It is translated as CASSAHDRTNQPQHF.

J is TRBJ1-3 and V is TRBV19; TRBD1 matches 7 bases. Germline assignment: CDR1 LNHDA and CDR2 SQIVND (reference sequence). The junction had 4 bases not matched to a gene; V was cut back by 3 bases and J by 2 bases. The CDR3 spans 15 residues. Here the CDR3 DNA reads TGTGCCAGTAGTATGGGCGGGACAGCTGGAAACACCATATATTTT. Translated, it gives CASSMGGTAGNTIYF.

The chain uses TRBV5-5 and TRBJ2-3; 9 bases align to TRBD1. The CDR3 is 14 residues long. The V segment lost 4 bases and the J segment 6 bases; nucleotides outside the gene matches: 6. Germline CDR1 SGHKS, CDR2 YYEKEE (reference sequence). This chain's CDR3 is CASSPGQGLDTQYF. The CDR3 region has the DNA TGTGCCAGCAGCCCAGGACAGGGGTTGGATACGCAGTATTTT.

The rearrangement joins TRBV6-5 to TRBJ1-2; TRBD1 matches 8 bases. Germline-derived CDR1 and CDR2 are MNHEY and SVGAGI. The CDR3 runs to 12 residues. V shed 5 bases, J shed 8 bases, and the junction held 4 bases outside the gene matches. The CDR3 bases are TGTGCCAGCAGTCGTCGACAGGGGGGCTACACCTTC. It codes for CASSRRQGGYTF.

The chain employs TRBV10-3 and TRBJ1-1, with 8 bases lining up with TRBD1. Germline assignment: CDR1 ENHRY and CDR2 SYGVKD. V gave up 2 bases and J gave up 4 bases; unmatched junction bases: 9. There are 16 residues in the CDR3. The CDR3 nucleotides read TGTGCCATCAGTGAGACAGGGGGTCTAGGGGGCACTGAAGCTTTCTTT. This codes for CAISETGGLGGTEAFF.

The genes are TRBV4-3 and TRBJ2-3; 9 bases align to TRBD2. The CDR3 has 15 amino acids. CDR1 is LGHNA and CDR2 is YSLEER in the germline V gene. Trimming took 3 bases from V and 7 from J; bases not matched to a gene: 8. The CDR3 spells CASSQSRGGLNTQYF. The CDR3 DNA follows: TGCGCCAGCAGCCAGTCGCGGGGGGGGTTAAATACGCAGTATTTT.

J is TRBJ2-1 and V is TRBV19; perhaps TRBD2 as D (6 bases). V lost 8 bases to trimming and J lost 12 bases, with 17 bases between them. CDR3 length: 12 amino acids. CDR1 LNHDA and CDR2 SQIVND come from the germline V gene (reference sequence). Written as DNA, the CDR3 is TGTGCCAGTTCCGTCCCACCGGGAGCGCAGTTCTTC. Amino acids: CASSVPPGAQFF.

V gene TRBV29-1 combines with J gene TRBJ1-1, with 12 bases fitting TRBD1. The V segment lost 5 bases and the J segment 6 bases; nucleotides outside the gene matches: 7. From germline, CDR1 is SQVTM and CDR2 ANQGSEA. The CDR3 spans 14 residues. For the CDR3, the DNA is TGCAGCGTTTCAGGGACAGGGGGCAAGGCTGAAGCTTTCTTT. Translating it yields CSVSGTGGKAEAFF.

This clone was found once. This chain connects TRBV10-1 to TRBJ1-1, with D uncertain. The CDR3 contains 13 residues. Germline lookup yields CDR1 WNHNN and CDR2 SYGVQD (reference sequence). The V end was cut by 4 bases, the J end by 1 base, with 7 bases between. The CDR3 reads CASSAQANTEAFF. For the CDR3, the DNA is TGCGCCAGCAGTGCGCAGGCGAACACTGAAGCTTTCTTT.

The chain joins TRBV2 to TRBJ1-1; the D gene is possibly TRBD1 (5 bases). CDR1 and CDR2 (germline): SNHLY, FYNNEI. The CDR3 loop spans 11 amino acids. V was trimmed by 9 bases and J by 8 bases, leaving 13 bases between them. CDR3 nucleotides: TGTGCCAGAGGGGTTAGCCGAGAAGCTTTCTTT. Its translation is CARGVSREAFF.

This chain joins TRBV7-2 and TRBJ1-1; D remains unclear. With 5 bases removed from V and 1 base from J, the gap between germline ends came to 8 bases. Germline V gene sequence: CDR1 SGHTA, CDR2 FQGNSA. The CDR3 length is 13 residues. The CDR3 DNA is TGTGCCAGCAGCACCGAGAGGAACACTGAAGCTTTCTTT. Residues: CASSTERNTEAFF.

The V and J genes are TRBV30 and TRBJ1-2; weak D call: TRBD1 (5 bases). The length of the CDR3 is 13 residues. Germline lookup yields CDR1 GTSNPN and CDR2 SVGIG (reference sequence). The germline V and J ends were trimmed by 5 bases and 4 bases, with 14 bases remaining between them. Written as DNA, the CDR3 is TGTGCCTGGCACCGGCCAGGGCCCTATGGCTACACCTTC. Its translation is CAWHRPGPYGYTF.

The CDR3 DNA sequence: TGTGCCAGTAGTACGCAGGACAGGGGGCCAGAAGCTTTCTTT. It encodes CASSTQDRGPEAFF. This chain connects TRBV19 to TRBJ1-1; 11 bases line up with TRBD1. CDR1 LNHDA and CDR2 SQIVND come from the germline V gene (reference sequence). The CDR3 consists of 14 residues. J was trimmed by 8 bases and V by 4 bases; bases with no gene match: 6. The full variable domain, with the rest looked up from reference TRBV19 and TRBJ1-1, is DGGITQSPKYLFRKEGQNVTLSCEQNLNHDAMYWYRQDPGQGLRLIYYSQIVNDFQKGDIAEGYSVSREKKESFPLTVTSAQKNPTAFYLCASSTQDRGPEAFFGQGTRLTVV.

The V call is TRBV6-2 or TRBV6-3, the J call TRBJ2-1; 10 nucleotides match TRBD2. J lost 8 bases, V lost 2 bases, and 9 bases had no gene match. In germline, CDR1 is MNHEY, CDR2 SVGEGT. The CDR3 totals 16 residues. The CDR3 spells CASSYPTLAGDDEQFF. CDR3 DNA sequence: TGTGCCAGCAGTTACCCCACCCTAGCGGGGGATGATGAGCAGTTCTTC.

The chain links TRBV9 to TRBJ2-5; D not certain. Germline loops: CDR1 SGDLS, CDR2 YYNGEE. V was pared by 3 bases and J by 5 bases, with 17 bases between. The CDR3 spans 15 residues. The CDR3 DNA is TGTGCCAGCAGCGCCGATTCCGGCGCGGAGGAGACCCAGTACTTC. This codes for CASSADSGAEETQYF.

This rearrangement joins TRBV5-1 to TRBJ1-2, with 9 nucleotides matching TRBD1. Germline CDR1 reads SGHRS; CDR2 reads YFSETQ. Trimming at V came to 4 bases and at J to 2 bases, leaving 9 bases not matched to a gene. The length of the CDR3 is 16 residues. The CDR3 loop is CASSRTGAPENYGYTF. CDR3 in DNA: TGCGCCAGCAGCCGGACAGGGGCGCCGGAAAACTATGGCTACACCTTC.

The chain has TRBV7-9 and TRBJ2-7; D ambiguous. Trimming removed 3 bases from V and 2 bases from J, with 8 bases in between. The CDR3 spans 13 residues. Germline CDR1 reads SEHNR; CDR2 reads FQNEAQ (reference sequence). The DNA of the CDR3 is TGTGCCAGCAGCTTTCCTTATACCTACGAGCAGTACTTC. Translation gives CASSFPYTYEQYF. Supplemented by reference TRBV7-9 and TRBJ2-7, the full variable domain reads DTGVSQNPRHKITKRGQNVTFRCDPISEHNRLYWYRQTLGQGPEFLTYFQNEAQLEKSRLLSDRFSAERPKGSFSTLEIQRTEQGDSAMYLCASSFPYTYEQYFGPGTRLTVT.